The 30 T cell receptor beta chains below come from one sample, sequenced in a study of long-term antiretroviral therapy in people with HIV. Survey level was the resolution at which the v3.0 immunoSEQ assay ran. TCRdb keeps only in-frame clones here, not all; method: immunoSEQ multiplex PCR. Counted here are some 30,000 clones, roughly 87% occurring once; the ten biggest clones make up 1%. The input for sequencing was unsorted PBMCs, taken 2 years after starting antiretroviral therapy. All receptors derive from a man aged 50 or older with HIV.

As regards this clone: An end of the junction differs from the germline gene, which may be a read error. The V call is TRBV28, the J call TRBJ2-5, with D possibly TRBD2 on 5 matching bases. Per the germline V gene, CDR1 is MDHEN and CDR2 is SYDVKM. The CDR3 is 14 amino acids. DNA of the CDR3: TGTACCAGCAGCGGAAGATGGCGAGGAGAGACCCAGTACTTC. Its translation: CTSSGRWRGETQYF.

This clone was observed once. J is TRBJ1-2 and V is TRBV30; D possibly corresponds to TRBD1 (6 bases). The V gene's germline CDR1 is GTSNPN and CDR2 SVGIG (reference sequence). This CDR3 spans 15 amino acids. Trimming took off 0 bases at V and 4 bases at J, with 15 bases between the two ends. The CDR3 loop reads CAWSVRRGGAYGYTF. Here the CDR3 DNA reads TGTGCCTGGAGTGTTCGTCGGGGGGGGGCCTATGGCTACACCTTC.

This clone was counted only a few times. J is TRBJ2-3 and V is TRBV18; D remains unclear. This CDR3 has 12 amino acids. The V end lost 2 bases, the J end lost 0 bases, and 0 bases lay between the germline ends. Germline lookup yields CDR1 KGHSH and CDR2 LQKENI. The CDR3 is CASSPSTDTQYF. Written as DNA, the CDR3 is TGTGCCAGCTCACCAAGCACAGATACGCAGTATTTT.

The rearrangement joins TRBV6-5 to TRBJ1-6; D not certain. Trimming stripped 3 bases from V and 7 bases from J, with 10 bases between. This CDR3 is 14 amino acids long. Germline CDR1 reads MNHEY; CDR2 reads SVGAGI. DNA of the CDR3: TGTGCCAGCAGTTATAGGTTGGAGAATTCACCCCTCCACTTT. It yields the protein CASSYRLENSPLHF.

The chain combines TRBV18 with TRBJ1-1, with a tentative D call TRBD1 (6 bases). The CDR3 has 13 residues. V was cut by 5 bases and J by 1 base, with 8 bases left in between. From germline, CDR1 is KGHSH and CDR2 LQKENI. CDR3 amino acids: CASSRTANTEAFF. The CDR3 DNA is TGTGCCAGCTCAAGGACAGCGAACACTGAAGCTTTCTTT.

The chain joins TRBV28 to TRBJ2-5; perhaps TRBD2 as D (7 bases). V was cut by 6 bases and J by 11 bases, with 19 bases left in between. Germline CDR1 is MDHEN and CDR2 is SYDVKM. This CDR3 is 13 amino acids long. The CDR3 sequence is CASSYGGAGEQYF. In DNA form, the CDR3 reads TGTGCCAGCAGCTATGGGGGGGCGGGTGAGCAGTACTTC.

V usage is TRBV6-1 and J usage is TRBJ1-6, with D unclear. The V and J ends lost 6 bases and 0 bases respectively, with 9 bases between them. Germline V gene data show CDR1 as MNHNS and CDR2 as SASEGT. This CDR3 has 15 amino acids. The CDR3 nucleotides read TGTGCCAGCAGGGCGGGGAGCTCCTATAATTCACCCCTCCACTTT. Its translation is CASRAGSSYNSPLHF.

The rearrangement links TRBV30 to TRBJ2-3; D ambiguous. V lost 0 bases, J lost 6 bases, and 7 bases lay in between. The CDR3 contains 12 residues. Per germline, CDR1 GTSNPN and CDR2 SVGIG (reference sequence). The CDR3, as DNA: TGTGCCTGGAGTGTCCGGCAGGATACGCAGTATTTT. It is translated as CAWSVRQDTQYF.

This CDR3 is CSVIKSSTDTQYF. CDR3 DNA: TGCAGCGTTATTAAATCTAGCACAGATACGCAGTATTTT. V usage is TRBV29-1 and J usage is TRBJ2-3; D is ambiguous. The CDR3 covers 13 residues. Trimming removed 5 bases at V and 0 bases at J, with 9 bases between. CDR1 is SQVTM and CDR2 is ANQGSEA in the germline V gene.

J is TRBJ2-5 and V is TRBV5-1; 7 bases align to TRBD2. This CDR3 has 14 residues. Per the germline V gene, CDR1 is SGHRS and CDR2 is YFSETQ. J was trimmed by 0 bases and V by 4 bases; bases with no gene match: 3. CDR3 protein: CASSPAGNQETQYF. Here the CDR3 DNA reads TGCGCCAGCAGCCCAGCGGGGAACCAAGAGACCCAGTACTTC.

This chain uses TRBV13 with TRBJ1-2, with D perhaps matching TRBD1 (5 bases). The CDR3 runs to 15 residues. Deletions cut 5 bases from V and 5 bases from J, with 18 bases between. Germline V gene sequence: CDR1 PRHDT, CDR2 FYEKMQ (reference sequence). The CDR3 protein is CASSSGTPGRYGYTF. Written as DNA, the CDR3 is TGTGCCAGCAGCAGCGGGACTCCGGGCCGTTATGGCTACACCTTC.

The chain joins TRBV28 to TRBJ1-6; possible D gene TRBD1, 6 bases. CDR3 size: 13 residues. The germline V and J ends were trimmed by 7 bases and 10 bases, with 14 bases remaining between them. Germline values: CDR1 MDHEN, CDR2 SYDVKM. The CDR3 DNA follows: TGTGCCAGCATGGGGACACTAGAATCACCCCTCCACTTT. This sequence encodes CASMGTLESPLHF. Supplemented by reference TRBV28 and TRBJ1-6, the full variable domain reads DVKVTQSSRYLVKRTGEKVFLECVQDMDHENMFWYRQDPGLGLRLIYFSYDVKMKEKGDIPEGYSVSREKKERFSLILESASTNQTSMYLCASMGTLESPLHFGNGTRLTVT.

The chain is built from TRBV9 and TRBJ1-4; D is possibly TRBD1 (5 bases). CDR3 size: 17 residues. V dropped 2 bases and J dropped 8 bases, with 22 bases sitting between them. The germline V gene encodes CDR1 SGDLS and CDR2 YYNGEE. The CDR3 spells CASSVSLGGRTSEKLFF. CDR3 in DNA: TGTGCCAGCAGCGTTTCCTTGGGGGGGAGGACATCCGAAAAACTGTTTTTT.

This chain uses TRBV7-2 with TRBJ1-2; no reliable D call. The CDR3 is made up of 14 amino acids. V lost 2 bases, J lost 6 bases, and 13 bases lay in between. CDR1 and CDR2 from the germline V gene are SGHTA and FQGNSA. CDR3 residues: CASSLNSNSDGYTF. The DNA of the CDR3 is TGTGCCAGCAGCTTAAACAGCAACTCGGATGGCTACACCTTC.

This sequence joins TRBV15 and TRBJ2-3; tentatively, D is TRBD1 (6 bases). Trimming stripped 3 bases from V and 2 bases from J, with 18 bases between. This CDR3 region has 17 residues. Germline CDR1 is LNHNV and CDR2 is YYDKDF (reference sequence). The DNA for the CDR3 is TGTGCCACCAGCAGCCTTCCGGGACAAATTTCCACAGATACGCAGTATTTT. It encodes CATSSLPGQISTDTQYF.

There are a few counts of this clone. CDR3 loop: CASAGGNYGYTF. CDR3 nucleotide sequence: TGTGCCAGCGCCGGGGGAAACTATGGCTACACCTTC. V gene TRBV7-9 combines with J gene TRBJ1-2; D is perhaps TRBD1 (5 bases). Trimming took off 8 bases at V and 2 bases at J, with 9 bases between the two ends. Germline V gives CDR1 SEHNR, CDR2 FQNEAQ (reference sequence). The CDR3 has 12 amino acids.

For the CDR3, the DNA is TGTGCCAGCGGGACAGGGGGCAGGACTAATGAAAAACTGTTTTTT. Its translation is CASGTGGRTNEKLFF. V usage is TRBV6-5 and J usage is TRBJ1-4; TRBD1 matches at 12 bases. Germline V gene lookup returns CDR1 MNHEY and CDR2 SVGAGI. CDR3 length: 15 residues. The J segment lost 2 bases and the V segment lost 8 bases, leaving 3 bases of the junction unmatched.

The V call is TRBV14, the J call TRBJ2-7; D possibly corresponds to TRBD1 (6 bases). The germline V gene encodes CDR1 SGHDN and CDR2 FVKESK. CDR3 length equals 15 residues. Between the trimmed V and J ends, which lost 1 base and 2 bases, there was a span of 12 bases. The chain's CDR3 is CASSQGFRGPYEQYF. CDR3 bases: TGTGCCAGCAGCCAAGGGTTCAGGGGACCCTACGAGCAGTACTTC.

V gene TRBV5-4 combines with J gene TRBJ2-3; D call uncertain. The germline V gene has CDR1 SGHNT and CDR2 YYREEE (reference sequence). V was cut by 1 base and J by 2 bases, with 5 bases left in between. This CDR3 is 13 amino acids long. The CDR3 DNA reads as TGTGCCAGCAGCTTGACAGTCACAGATACGCAGTATTTT. This gives the protein CASSLTVTDTQYF.

The chain employs TRBV6-6 and TRBJ1-1; D gene uncertain. Germline-derived CDR1 and CDR2 are MNHNY and SVGAGI (reference sequence). This CDR3 has 12 residues. Trimming shortened V by 6 bases and J by 12 bases, and 17 bases separated the two germline ends. CDR3: CASSITGILSFF. CDR3 coding DNA: TGTGCCAGCAGCATTACCGGGATCTTATCTTTCTTT.

The CDR3 loop reads CASSEEETPANEQFF. The CDR3 DNA is TGCGCCAGCAGTGAAGAGGAGACCCCCGCCAATGAGCAGTTCTTC. The gene calls are TRBV10-2 and TRBJ2-1; D is unresolved. Trimming took off 3 bases at V and 6 bases at J, with 15 bases between the two ends. The germline gives CDR1 WSHSY, CDR2 SAAADI. The CDR3 has 15 amino acids.

V and J are TRBV28 and TRBJ1-4; D is undetermined. Germline V gives CDR1 MDHEN, CDR2 SYDVKM. Trimming stripped 5 bases from V and 4 bases from J, with 17 bases between. The CDR3 contains 16 residues. The CDR3 loop is CASSPFEGISNEKLFF. CDR3 sequence (DNA): TGTGCCAGCAGTCCCTTCGAAGGGATCAGTAATGAAAAACTGTTTTTT.

This rearrangement joins TRBV28 to TRBJ2-2; tentative D call: TRBD1 (6 bases). Germline-derived CDR1 and CDR2 are MDHEN and SYDVKM. Trimming took 6 bases from V and 6 from J, leaving 17 bases between them. The CDR3 loop spans 15 amino acids. The CDR3 reads CASRRKTGPAGELFF. CDR3 DNA sequence: TGTGCCAGCAGGCGCAAAACAGGGCCGGCCGGGGAGCTGTTTTTT.

The V gene is TRBV5-1, the J gene TRBJ2-5, with D maybe TRBD1 (6 bases). The CDR3 spans 16 residues. The V end was cut by 4 bases, the J end by 4 bases, with 20 bases between. From germline, CDR1 is SGHRS and CDR2 YFSETQ. The DNA of the CDR3 is TGCGCCAGCAGCATCCCCTCGGCAGGGGTGACAGAGACCCAGTACTTC. This gives the protein CASSIPSAGVTETQYF.

This chain links TRBV18 with TRBJ2-3; 9 bases are shared with TRBD2. The CDR3 is 17 amino acids. Trimming at V came to 3 bases and at J to 1 base, leaving 8 bases not matched to a gene. Germline lookup yields CDR1 KGHSH and CDR2 LQKENI. This CDR3 is CASSPRRASGGTDTQYF. The CDR3, as DNA: TGTGCCAGCTCACCCCGCCGTGCTAGCGGGGGCACAGATACGCAGTATTTT.

This clone was observed a single time. The gene calls are TRBV28 and TRBJ1-5, with TRBD1 as a possible D gene (6 bases). Trimming shortened V by 5 bases and J by 6 bases, and 17 bases separated the two germline ends. The CDR3 has 15 residues. Looked up from germline, CDR1 is MDHEN and CDR2 is SYDVKM. The CDR3 bases are TGTGCCAGCAGTGTCGTGGGAGGGGGAGGTCAGCCCCAGCATTTT. Residues: CASSVVGGGGQPQHF.

This chain uses TRBV7-2 with TRBJ2-2; a weak D match, TRBD1 (6 bases). V lost 0 bases and J lost 5, with 13 bases in between. Germline CDR1 is SGHTA and CDR2 is FQGNSA. CDR3 length: 16 amino acids. CDR3 residues: CASSLAPGVGTGELFF. The CDR3 bases are TGTGCCAGCAGCTTAGCTCCAGGGGTAGGGACCGGGGAGCTGTTTTTT.

This chain links TRBV15 with TRBJ1-4; D perhaps matches TRBD1 (6 bases). The CDR3 length is 16 residues. V dropped 3 bases and J dropped 5 bases, with 16 bases sitting between them. Germline CDR1 and CDR2: LNHNV and YYDKDF (reference sequence). The CDR3 bases are TGTGCCACCAGCAGGCAGGGGAGCCTGAGAAATGAAAAACTGTTTTTT. Its translation is CATSRQGSLRNEKLFF.

The chain recombines TRBV29-1 with TRBJ1-2; D not certain. Germline V gives CDR1 SQVTM, CDR2 ANQGSEA. The CDR3 has 12 amino acids. V was trimmed by 7 bases and J by 3 bases, leaving 12 bases between them. The CDR3 protein is CSAHREDYGYTF. In nucleotides, the CDR3 is TGCAGCGCCCATAGAGAGGACTATGGCTACACCTTC.

This chain connects TRBV9 to TRBJ1-5; D not resolved. Per germline, CDR1 SGDLS and CDR2 YYNGEE. The CDR3 is 14 residues long. Trimming left V 3 bases short and J 5 bases short, with 12 bases between. CDR3 DNA sequence: TGTGCCAGCAGCGGAGGAAGCCTCGATCAGCCCCAGCATTTT. Its translation: CASSGGSLDQPQHF.